The rows below give T cell receptor beta chains drawn from one sample of a study of shared clonotypes between healthy human individuals. This table comes from immunoSEQ multiplex PCR, and its TCRdb copy is limited to in-frame clones, with some not included. Of about 2.3 million clones in the sample, approximately 93% are singletons; the top ten hold under 0.45%. Sequencing was performed on naive CD4+ T cells from PBMCs. These TCRs come from a young man in good health. Some clones in this sample may be carry-over from other donors' samples. CDR3s include the opening cysteine and the closing phenylalanine or tryptophan. A D gene is named only where the DNA matches it firmly. Some rows mark clone size as missing; the rest say once, few, many or name a class of expanded clone.

cdr3_length,v_call,clone_size,j_call,d_call,cdr3_aa,cdr3_nt
12,TRBV28,.,TRBJ1-2,.,CATRDLNYGYTF,TGTGCCACACGGGACCTTAACTATGGCTACACCTTC
12,TRBV28,.,TRBJ2-2,.,CASRQNTGELFF,TGTGCCAGCAGACAGAACACCGGGGAGCTGTTTTTT
21,TRBV5-1,.,TRBJ2-3,TRBD2,CASSLLTTSGRATSSTDTQYF,TGCGCCAGCAGCCTACTAACGACTAGCGGGAGGGCTACATCTAGCACAGATACGCAGTATTTT
13,TRBV2,.,TRBJ2-1,.,CASRPGRHNEQFF,TGTGCCAGCAGGCCGGGACGGCACAATGAGCAGTTCTTC
19,TRBV7-2,.,TRBJ2-6,TRBD1,CASSSRTGQVLSGANVLTF,TGTGCCAGCAGCTCCAGGACAGGGCAAGTCCTATCCGGGGCCAACGTCCTGACTTTC
14,TRBV10-3,once,TRBJ1-2,TRBD1,CAISEFQGDYGYTF,TGTGCCATCAGTGAGTTCCAGGGGGACTATGGCTACACCTTC
14,TRBV6-1,.,TRBJ1-5,.,CASSEHGNNQPQHF,TGTGCCAGCAGTGAACACGGTAATAATCAGCCCCAGCATTTT
16,TRBV25-1,once,TRBJ1-2,TRBD1,CASTQLRTGPKGGYTF,TGTGCCAGCACTCAACTTCGGACAGGGCCGAAGGGCGGCTACACCTTC
17,TRBV15,once,TRBJ2-3,.,CATSRERYSGVTDTQYF,TGTGCCACCAGCAGAGAGCGGTACTCAGGGGTAACAGATACGCAGTATTTT
15,TRBV18,.,TRBJ2-3,TRBD2,CASFPGLAFTDTQYF,TGTGCCAGCTTCCCGGGACTAGCGTTTACAGATACGCAGTATTTT
13,TRBV28,few,TRBJ1-5,TRBD1,CAWGLGGGQPQHF,TGTGCCTGGGGCCTAGGGGGCGGTCAGCCCCAGCATTTT
13,TRBV5-4,once,TRBJ1-1,TRBD1,CASSLTGETEAFF,TGTGCCAGCAGCCTGACAGGGGAGACTGAAGCTTTCTTT
13,TRBV25-1,.,TRBJ1-6,.,CASSPIKNSPLHF,TGTGCCAGCAGTCCCATTAAAAATTCACCCCTCCACTTT
15,TRBV2,.,TRBJ2-2,.,CASSDRGANTGELFF,TGTGCCAGCAGTGACAGGGGCGCGAACACCGGGGAGCTGTTTTTT
16,TRBV7-6,.,TRBJ1-1,TRBD1,CASSLMTGKYGTEAFF,TGTGCCAGCAGCCTGATGACAGGGAAGTATGGGACTGAAGCTTTCTTT
15,TRBV5-1,.,TRBJ2-7,.,CASSLPGASNYEQYF,TGCGCCAGCAGCTTACCAGGGGCCTCCAACTACGAGCAGTACTTC
14,TRBV6-6,.,TRBJ2-5,.,CASRIVPYQETQYF,TGTGCCAGCAGAATCGTCCCGTACCAAGAGACCCAGTACTTC
14,TRBV5-1,.,TRBJ1-4,TRBD1,CASSFGTGDEKLFF,TGCGCCAGCAGCTTCGGGACAGGGGATGAAAAACTGTTTTTT
16,TRBV4-1,.,TRBJ1-3,.,CASSQEGGGRGNTIYF,TGCGCCAGCAGCCAGGAAGGGGGGGGCCGTGGAAACACCATATATTTT
14,TRBV10-1,once,TRBJ1-4,.,CASSTSGHNEKLFF,TGCGCCAGCAGTACTTCAGGGCATAATGAAAAACTGTTTTTT
15,TRBV5-1,.,TRBJ2-1,.,CASSSGTTPNNEQFF,TGCGCCAGCAGCTCCGGGACAACGCCGAACAATGAGCAGTTCTTC
14,TRBV27,.,TRBJ1-1,.,CASSRNGMNTEAFF,TGTGCCAGCAGCCGAAACGGGATGAACACTGAAGCTTTCTTT
11,TRBV6-5,.,TRBJ2-5,.,CASSLSETQYF,TGTGCCAGCAGCTTGTCGGAGACCCAGTACTTC
14,TRBV5-1,.,TRBJ1-1,.,CASSHLQLNTEAFF,TGCGCCAGCAGCCATCTACAGCTGAACACTGAAGCTTTCTTT